The clone carrying this T cell receptor beta chain has only one observation. In the original processing: Quantification of nucleated cells was approximated via reference gene primer amplification. Repertoires were generated with immunoSEQ multiplex PCR, while TCRdb's copy carries only in-frame clones and drops some. V and J calls and clone size follow that table, whereas D and trimming were derived from the DNA. The sample records around 280,000 clones, about 90% being singletons. The data were taken from a study of blood T cell repertoires in COVID-19. Study-level background: The samples span acute and convalescent COVID-19 from the United States, Italy and Spain. In each case, the material was cDNA or gDNA derived from T cells, B-cell-depleted T cells, or PBMCs.

The germline V and J ends were trimmed by 0 bases and 5 bases, with 10 bases remaining between them. CDR3 length: 14 amino acids. Germline V gives CDR1 SGDLS, CDR2 YYNGEE. The origin of this receptor is a woman between 50 and 59 years old who had recovered from COVID-19. Sample: peripheral blood. J is TRBJ2-3 and V is TRBV9; a weak D match, TRBD2 (5 bases). The CDR3 here is CASSVEGGLDTQYF. In DNA, the CDR3 is TGTGCCAGCAGCGTAGAAGGCGGGTTAGATACGCAGTATTTT.